The present TCR beta chain was sequenced within a study of shared clonotypes between healthy human individuals. Study context: Three plates were used per donor for CD4 naive, three for CD4 memory, two for CD8 naive and one for CD8 memory.

Whole-study results and caveats: With several donors compared, 4% to 5.5% of naive CD4 clonotypes were shared. Relative to their counterparts shared across all four donors, non-shared clonotypes exhibited diminished generation probabilities.

A remark on this clone: Its antigen is undetermined.

Using immunoSEQ multiplex PCR, the repertoire was profiled, and TCRdb retains in-frame clones only, with some absent. The sample shows about 700,000 clones, approximately 79% of them seen only once. V dropped 4 bases and J dropped 4; count of bases not matched to a gene: 14. CDR3 length: 17 residues. The germline V gene has CDR1 SGHDT and CDR2 YYEEEE. Negatively enriched CD4+ T cells were divided by CD45RA into naive and memory. The sample comprised memory CD4+ T cells sorted from blood. Subset defined: CD45RA-negative fraction. The sequence derives from a woman in her 30s in good health. The rearrangement joins TRBV5-6 to TRBJ1-3, with 7 bases that match TRBD1. This CDR3 is CASSPRLGQGVGNTIYF. CDR3 DNA: TGTGCCAGCAGCCCGCGGCTCGGGCAGGGGGTCGGAAACACCATATATTTT.